The entry below describes one T cell receptor (beta chain). The source of the sample is a study of T cell changes during pregnancy in multiple sclerosis. Some clones are missing from TCRdb's copy, which holds only in-frame ones; the method was immunoSEQ multiplex PCR. The sample holds some 110,000 clones, approximately 90% seen once. The germline gives CDR1 MNHNY, CDR2 SVGAGI (reference sequence). V was cut by 7 bases and J by 5 bases, with 17 bases left in between. The CDR3 spans 14 residues. This receptor was identified in a female donor with multiple sclerosis, enrolled in a pregnancy study. The sequencing here drew on peripheral blood, taken in the third trimester of pregnancy. J is TRBJ1-2 and V is TRBV6-6; weak D call: TRBD1 (6 bases). The CDR3 sequence is CASILGTPGYGYTF. CDR3 in DNA: TGTGCCAGCATCCTCGGGACACCCGGTTATGGCTACACCTTC.